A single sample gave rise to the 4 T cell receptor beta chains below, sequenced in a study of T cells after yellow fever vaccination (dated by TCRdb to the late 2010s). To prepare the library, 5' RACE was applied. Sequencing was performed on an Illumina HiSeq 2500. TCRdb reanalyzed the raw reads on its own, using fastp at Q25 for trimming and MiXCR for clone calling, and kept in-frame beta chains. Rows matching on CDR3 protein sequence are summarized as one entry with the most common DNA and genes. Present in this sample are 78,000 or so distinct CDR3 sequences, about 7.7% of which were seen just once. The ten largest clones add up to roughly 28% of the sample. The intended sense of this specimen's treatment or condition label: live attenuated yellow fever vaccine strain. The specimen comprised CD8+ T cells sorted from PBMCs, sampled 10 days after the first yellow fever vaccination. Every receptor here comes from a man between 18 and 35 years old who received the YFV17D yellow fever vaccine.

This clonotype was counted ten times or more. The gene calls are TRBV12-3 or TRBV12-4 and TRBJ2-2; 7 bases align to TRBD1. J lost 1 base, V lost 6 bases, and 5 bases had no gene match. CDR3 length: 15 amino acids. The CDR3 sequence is CASSQTGENTGELFF. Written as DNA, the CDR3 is TGTGCCAGCAGCCAAACAGGGGAGAACACCGGGGAGCTGTTTTTT.

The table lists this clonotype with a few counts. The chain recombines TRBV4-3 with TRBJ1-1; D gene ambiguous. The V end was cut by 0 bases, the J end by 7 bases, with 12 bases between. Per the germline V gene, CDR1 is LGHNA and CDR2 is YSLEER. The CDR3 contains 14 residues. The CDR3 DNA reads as TGCGCCAGCAGCCAAGATCGAGGTGCGGTTGAAGCTTTCTTT. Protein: CASSQDRGAVEAFF.

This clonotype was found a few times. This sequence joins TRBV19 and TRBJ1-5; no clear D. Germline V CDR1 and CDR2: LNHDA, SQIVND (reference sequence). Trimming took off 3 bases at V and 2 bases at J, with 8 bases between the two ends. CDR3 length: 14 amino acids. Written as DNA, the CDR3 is TGTGCCAGTAGTATGGGCAACCGCAATCAGCCCCAGCATTTT. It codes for CASSMGNRNQPQHF.

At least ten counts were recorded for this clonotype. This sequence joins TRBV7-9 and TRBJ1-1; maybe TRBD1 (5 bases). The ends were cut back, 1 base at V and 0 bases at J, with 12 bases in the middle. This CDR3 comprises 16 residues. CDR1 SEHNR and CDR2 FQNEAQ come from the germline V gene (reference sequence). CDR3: CASSLEVAGLNTEAFF. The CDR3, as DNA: TGTGCCAGCAGCTTAGAAGTCGCGGGGCTGAACACTGAAGCTTTCTTT.